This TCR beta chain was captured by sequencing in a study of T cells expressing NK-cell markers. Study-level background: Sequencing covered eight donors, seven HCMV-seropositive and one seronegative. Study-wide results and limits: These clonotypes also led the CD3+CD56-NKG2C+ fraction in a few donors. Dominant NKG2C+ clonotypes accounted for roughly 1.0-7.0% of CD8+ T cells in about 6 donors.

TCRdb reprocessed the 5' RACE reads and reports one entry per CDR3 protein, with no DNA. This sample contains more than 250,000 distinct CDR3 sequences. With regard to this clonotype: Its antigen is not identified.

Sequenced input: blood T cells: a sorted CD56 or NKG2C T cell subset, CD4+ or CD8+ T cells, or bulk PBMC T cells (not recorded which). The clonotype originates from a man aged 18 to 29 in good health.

The CDR3 here is CASSLANNRVYTEAFF. The chain has TRBV12-3 or TRBV12-4 and TRBJ1-1; the TCRdb call, TRBD1, lacks DNA for checking. The CDR3 loop spans 16 amino acids.